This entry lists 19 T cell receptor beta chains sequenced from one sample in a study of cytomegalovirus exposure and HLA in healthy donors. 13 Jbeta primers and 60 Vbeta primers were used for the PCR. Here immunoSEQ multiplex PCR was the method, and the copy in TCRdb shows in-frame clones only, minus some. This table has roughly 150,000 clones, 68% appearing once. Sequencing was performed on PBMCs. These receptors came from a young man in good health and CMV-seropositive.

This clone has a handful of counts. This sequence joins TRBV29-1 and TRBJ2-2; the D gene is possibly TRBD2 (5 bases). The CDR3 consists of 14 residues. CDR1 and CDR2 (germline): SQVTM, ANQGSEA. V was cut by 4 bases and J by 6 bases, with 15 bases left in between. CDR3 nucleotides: TGCAGCGTTGCCGGTACTAGTTATCCCGGGGAGCTGTTTTTT. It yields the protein CSVAGTSYPGELFF.

The CDR3 DNA reads TGTGCCAGCGCGGCAAACGCCCCAGAGACCCAGTACTTC. Amino acid sequence: CASAANAPETQYF. The rearrangement links TRBV14 to TRBJ2-5; D is uncertain. This CDR3 is 13 amino acids long. Germline V CDR1 and CDR2: SGHDN, FVKESK. The V end was cut by 8 bases, the J end by 4 bases, with 14 bases between.

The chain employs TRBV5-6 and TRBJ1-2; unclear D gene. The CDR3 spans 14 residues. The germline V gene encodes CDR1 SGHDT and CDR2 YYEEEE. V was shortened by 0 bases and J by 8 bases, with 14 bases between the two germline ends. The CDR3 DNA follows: TGTGCCAGCAGCTTGGTCGACCGGGGTGGGGGCTACACCTTC. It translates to CASSLVDRGGGYTF.

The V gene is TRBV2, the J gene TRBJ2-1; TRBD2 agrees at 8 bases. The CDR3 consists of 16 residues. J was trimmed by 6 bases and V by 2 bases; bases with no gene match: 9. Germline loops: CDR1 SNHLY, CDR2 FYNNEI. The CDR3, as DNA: TGTGCCAGCAGTGAACGAACCCGGGAGGGCCGCAATGAGCAGTTCTTC. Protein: CASSERTREGRNEQFF. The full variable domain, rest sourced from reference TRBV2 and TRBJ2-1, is EPEVTQTPSHQVTQMGQEVILRCVPISNHLYFYWYRQILGQKVEFLVSFYNNEISEKSEIFDDQFSVERPDGSNFTLKIRSTKLEDSAMYFCASSERTREGRNEQFFGPGTRLTVL.

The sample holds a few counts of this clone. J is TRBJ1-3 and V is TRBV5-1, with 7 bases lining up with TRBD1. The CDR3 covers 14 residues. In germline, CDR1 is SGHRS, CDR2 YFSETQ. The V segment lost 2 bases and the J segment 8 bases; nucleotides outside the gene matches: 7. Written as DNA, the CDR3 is TGCGCCAGCAGCTTAACAGGGGTTGCTCACACCATATATTTT. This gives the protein CASSLTGVAHTIYF.

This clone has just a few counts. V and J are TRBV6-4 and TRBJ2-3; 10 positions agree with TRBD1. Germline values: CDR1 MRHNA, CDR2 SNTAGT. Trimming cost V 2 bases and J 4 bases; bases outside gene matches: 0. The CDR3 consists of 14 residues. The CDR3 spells CASSDGQGADTQYF. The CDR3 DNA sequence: TGTGCCAGCAGTGACGGACAGGGGGCAGATACGCAGTATTTT.

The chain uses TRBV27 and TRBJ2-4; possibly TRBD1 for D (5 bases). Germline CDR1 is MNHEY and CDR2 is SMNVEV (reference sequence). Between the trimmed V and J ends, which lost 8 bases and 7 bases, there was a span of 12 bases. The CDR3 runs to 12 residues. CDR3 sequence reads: CASGETVNIQYF. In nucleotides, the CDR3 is TGTGCCAGCGGAGAGACAGTGAACATTCAGTACTTC.

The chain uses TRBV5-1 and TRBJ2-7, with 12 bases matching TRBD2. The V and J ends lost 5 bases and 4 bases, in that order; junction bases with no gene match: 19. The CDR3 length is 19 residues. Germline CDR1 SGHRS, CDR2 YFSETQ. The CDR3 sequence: CASSPRLAGVVRGVYEQYF. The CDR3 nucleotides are TGCGCCAGCAGTCCAAGACTAGCGGGAGTTGTCCGGGGGGTTTACGAGCAGTACTTC.

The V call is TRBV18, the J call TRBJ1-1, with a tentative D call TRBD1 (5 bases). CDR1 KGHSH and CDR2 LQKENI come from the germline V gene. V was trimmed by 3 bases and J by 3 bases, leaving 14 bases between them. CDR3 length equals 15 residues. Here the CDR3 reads CASSPQGGKDTEAFF. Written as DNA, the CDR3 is TGTGCCAGCTCACCTCAGGGTGGCAAGGACACTGAAGCTTTCTTT.

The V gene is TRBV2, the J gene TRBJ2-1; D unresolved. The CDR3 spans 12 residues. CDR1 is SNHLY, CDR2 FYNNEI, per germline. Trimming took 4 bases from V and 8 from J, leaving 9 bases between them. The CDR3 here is CASSVGGDEQFF. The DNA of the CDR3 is TGTGCCAGCAGTGTCGGCGGCGATGAGCAGTTCTTC. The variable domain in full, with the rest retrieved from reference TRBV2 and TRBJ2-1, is EPEVTQTPSHQVTQMGQEVILRCVPISNHLYFYWYRQILGQKVEFLVSFYNNEISEKSEIFDDQFSVERPDGSNFTLKIRSTKLEDSAMYFCASSVGGDEQFFGPGTRLTVL.

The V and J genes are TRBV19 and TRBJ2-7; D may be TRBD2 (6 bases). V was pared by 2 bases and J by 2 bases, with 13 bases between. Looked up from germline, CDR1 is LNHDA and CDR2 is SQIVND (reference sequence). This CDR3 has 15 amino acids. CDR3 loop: CASSIPERAPYEQYF. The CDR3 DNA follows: TGTGCCAGTAGTATACCCGAGCGGGCCCCCTACGAGCAGTACTTC.

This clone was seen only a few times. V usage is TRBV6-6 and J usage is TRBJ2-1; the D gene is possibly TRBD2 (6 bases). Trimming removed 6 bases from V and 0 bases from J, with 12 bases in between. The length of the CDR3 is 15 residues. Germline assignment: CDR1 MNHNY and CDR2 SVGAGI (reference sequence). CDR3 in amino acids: CASSLSGVSYNEQFF. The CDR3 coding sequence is TGTGCCAGCAGCCTTAGCGGAGTCTCCTACAATGAGCAGTTCTTC.

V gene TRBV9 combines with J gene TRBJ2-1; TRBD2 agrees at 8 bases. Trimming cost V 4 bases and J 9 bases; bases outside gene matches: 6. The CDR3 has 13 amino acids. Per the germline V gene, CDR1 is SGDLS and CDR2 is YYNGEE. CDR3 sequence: CASSPGLGAEQFF. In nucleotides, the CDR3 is TGTGCCAGCAGCCCGGGACTAGGGGCTGAGCAGTTCTTC.

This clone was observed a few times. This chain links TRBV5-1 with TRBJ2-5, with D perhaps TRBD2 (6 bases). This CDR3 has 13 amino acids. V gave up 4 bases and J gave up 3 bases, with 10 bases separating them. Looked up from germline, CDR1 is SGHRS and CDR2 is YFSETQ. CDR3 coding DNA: TGCGCCAGCAGCGGGTCGGGAGAAGAGACCCAGTACTTC. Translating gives CASSGSGEETQYF.

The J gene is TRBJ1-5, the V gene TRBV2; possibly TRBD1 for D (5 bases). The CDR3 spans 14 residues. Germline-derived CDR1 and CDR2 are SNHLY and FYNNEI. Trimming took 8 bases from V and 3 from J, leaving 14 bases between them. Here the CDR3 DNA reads TGTGCCAGCGAGGTTCAGGGAACCAATCAGCCCCAGCATTTT. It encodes CASEVQGTNQPQHF.

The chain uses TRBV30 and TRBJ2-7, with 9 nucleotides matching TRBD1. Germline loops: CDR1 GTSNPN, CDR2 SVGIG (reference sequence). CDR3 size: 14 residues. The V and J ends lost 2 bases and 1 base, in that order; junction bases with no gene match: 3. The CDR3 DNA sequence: TGTGCCTGGAGTTTGACAGGGGGTTCCTACGAGCAGTACTTC. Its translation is CAWSLTGGSYEQYF.

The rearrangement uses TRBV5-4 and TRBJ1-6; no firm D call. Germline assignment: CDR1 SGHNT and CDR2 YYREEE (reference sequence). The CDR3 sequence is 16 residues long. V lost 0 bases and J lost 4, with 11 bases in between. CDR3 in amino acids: CASSLDAGAYNSPLHF. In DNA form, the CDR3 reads TGTGCCAGCAGCTTGGATGCGGGCGCGTATAATTCACCCCTCCACTTT.

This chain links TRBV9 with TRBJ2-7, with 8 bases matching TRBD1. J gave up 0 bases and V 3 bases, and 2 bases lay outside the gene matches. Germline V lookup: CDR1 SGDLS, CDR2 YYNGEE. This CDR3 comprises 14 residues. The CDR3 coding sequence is TGTGCCAGCAGCGAGACAGGGGCCTCCTACGAGCAGTACTTC. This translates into CASSETGASYEQYF.

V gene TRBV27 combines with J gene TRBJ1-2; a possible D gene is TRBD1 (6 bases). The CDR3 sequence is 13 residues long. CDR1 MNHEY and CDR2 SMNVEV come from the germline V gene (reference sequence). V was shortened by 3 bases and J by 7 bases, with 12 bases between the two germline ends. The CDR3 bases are TGTGCCAGCAGTTTGTCGTGGACAGCTGGCTACACCTTC. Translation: CASSLSWTAGYTF.